The clone carrying this TCR beta chain was seen a handful of times. Its matching antigen is unknown. Via MiXCR, TCRdb re-called the RT-PCR reads, giving one row per CDR3 protein. The sample records over 400,000 distinct CDR3 sequences, approximately 9.9% being singletons. The sample belongs to a study of response to subunit inactivated influenza vaccine. Study conclusions and caveats: A suggestion made by the authors is that each seasonal influenza vaccination recruits few new T cells.

Germline loops: CDR1 SGHVS, CDR2 FNYEAQ. The CDR3 extends over 19 amino acids. V dropped 0 bases and J dropped 1; count of bases not matched to a gene: 13. The rearrangement joins TRBV7-6 to TRBJ1-1, with 8 positions matching TRBD1. Sequences were derived from PBMCs from blood, sampled roughly 46 days after vaccination. The receptor comes from a man aged 50-60 years who received an inactivated influenza vaccine. The chain's CDR3 is CASSLASQTGEYRNTEAFF. CDR3 nucleotides: TGTGCCAGCAGCTTAGCGTCTCAGACAGGGGAATATAGGAACACTGAAGCTTTCTTT. Filled out from reference TRBV7-6 and TRBJ1-1, the complete variable domain reads GAGVSQSPRYKVTKRGQDVALRCDPISGHVSLYWYRQALGQGPEFLTYFNYEAQQDKSGLPNDRFSAERPEGSISTLTIQRTEQRDSAMYRCASSLASQTGEYRNTEAFFGQGTRLTVV.